This is a list of T cell receptor beta chains from one sample in a study of control samples from healthy donors and cancer patients. Method: immunoSEQ multiplex PCR; TCRdb's copy keeps in-frame clones and lacks some. In the table there are about 170,000 clones, around 93% of which are singletons. Sequencing was performed on blood. These receptors were obtained from a woman aged 60-75 years in good health. Both conserved end residues are part of each CDR3. A D gene is named only where the DNA matches it firmly.

V	J	D	CDR3
TRBV18	TRBJ1-1	-	CASSPPGGSDTEAFF
TRBV6-5	TRBJ1-1	-	CASSREGFTEAFF
TRBV7-8	TRBJ2-2	TRBD1	CASKTGTGPNLLFF
TRBV5-1	TRBJ1-2	-	CASSPGENYGYTF
TRBV6-5	TRBJ1-2	-	CASSYSWGAGYGYTF
TRBV27	TRBJ2-1	-	CASSFLYNEQFF
TRBV12-3/TRBV12-4	TRBJ1-2	-	CASSLGLNYGYTF
TRBV6-1	TRBJ2-4	TRBD1	CASSAAAGGVNKNIQYF
TRBV18	TRBJ1-4	-	CASSPAPPGEKLFF
TRBV19	TRBJ1-1	-	CASSIGGTQTEAFF
TRBV7-8	TRBJ1-1	-	CASSLARWAGLNTEAFF
TRBV7-9	TRBJ2-2	-	CASSSVGPGTGELFF
TRBV2	TRBJ1-5	TRBD1	CASQRQGGKQPQHF
TRBV4-1	TRBJ1-1	TRBD1	CASSPGQGVNSRTFF
TRBV20-1	TRBJ1-5	-	CSASNGHSNQPQHF
TRBV27	TRBJ2-2	-	CASSFDGTGELFF
TRBV12-3/TRBV12-4	TRBJ1-2	-	CASSLRSYGYTF
TRBV6-5	TRBJ2-2	TRBD2	CASSLGGANTGELFF
TRBV7-3	TRBJ2-3	-	CASSPRNTDTQYF
TRBV12-5	TRBJ2-1	-	CASAGQGGNYEQFF
TRBV6-5	TRBJ2-3	-	CASLGSGAGTDTQYF
TRBV2	TRBJ1-1	-	CASSLGGGGRMNTEAFF
TRBV4-2	TRBJ1-2	-	CASSQDPGNYGYTF
TRBV19	TRBJ2-3	-	CASGPAHTQYF
TRBV11-2	TRBJ2-1	-	CASSLVGGLENEQFF
TRBV30	TRBJ2-1	-	CAWSVPGLEINEQFF
TRBV5-4	TRBJ2-5	-	CASSLARGGPKETQYF
TRBV5-1	TRBJ1-1	-	CASSLVGGMNTEAFF
TRBV7-2	TRBJ1-2	TRBD1	CASSPDRVGGYTF
TRBV7-2	TRBJ2-3	TRBD1	CASSLIGGGVADTQYF
TRBV9	TRBJ2-1	-	CASSVGRSSYNEQFF
TRBV5-1	TRBJ2-7	-	CASSLTGEGYEQYF
TRBV5-6	TRBJ1-5	-	CASSLAYRANQPQHF
TRBV27	TRBJ1-2	-	CASSLSRNSGYTF
TRBV27	TRBJ2-6	-	CASSLEGGRDFLFLASGANVLTF
TRBV30	TRBJ1-5	TRBD1	CAWSVGTGDLSNQPQHF
TRBV15	TRBJ2-7	TRBD1	CATSRGVKGGGGYEQYF
TRBV27	TRBJ1-1	TRBD1	CASMPRTGDTMNTEAFF
TRBV10-3	TRBJ1-4	TRBD1	CATSGQGTNEKLFF
TRBV12-3/TRBV12-4	TRBJ2-6	-	CASRISGANVLTF
TRBV11-3	TRBJ2-3	-	CASSATRQEGVTQYF
TRBV5-4	TRBJ2-7	TRBD2	CASSPLGLAREQYF
TRBV7-9	TRBJ1-5	-	CASSLSFSQPQHF
TRBV29-1	TRBJ2-7	TRBD2	CSVNYGLAGDEQYF
TRBV3-1/TRBV3-2	TRBJ1-1	-	CASSQGARSEAFF